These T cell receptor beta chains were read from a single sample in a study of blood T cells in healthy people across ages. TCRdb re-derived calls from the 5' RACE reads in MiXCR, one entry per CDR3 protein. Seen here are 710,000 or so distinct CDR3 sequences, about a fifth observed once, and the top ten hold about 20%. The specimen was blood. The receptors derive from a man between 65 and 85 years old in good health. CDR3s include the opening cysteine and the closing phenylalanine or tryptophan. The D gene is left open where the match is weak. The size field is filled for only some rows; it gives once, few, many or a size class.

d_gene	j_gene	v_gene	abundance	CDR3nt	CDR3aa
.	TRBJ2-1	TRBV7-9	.	TGTGCCAGCAGCTTATCCCTAGGGATTCTGGATGAGCAGTTCTTC	CASSLSLGILDEQFF
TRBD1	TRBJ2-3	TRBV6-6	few	TGTGCCAGCAGCCCGGTTCCCGGGACAGGGAGCACAGATACGCAGTATTTT	CASSPVPGTGSTDTQYF
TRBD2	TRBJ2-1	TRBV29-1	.	TGCAGCGTTGATACTAGCGAGTTCATCTTC	CSVDTSEFIF
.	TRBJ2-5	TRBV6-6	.	TGTGCCAGCAGTTACCCCTCCTCGCGGCCACAAGAGACCCAGTACTTC	CASSYPSSRPQETQYF
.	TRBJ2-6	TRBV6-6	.	TGTGCCAGCAGTTATGTGGGTGGGGCCAACGTCCTGACTTTC	CASSYVGGANVLTF
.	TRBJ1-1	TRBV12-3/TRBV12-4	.	TGTGCCAGCAGTCCCTTCTTGGGCAGGCCTGAAGCTTTCTTT	CASSPFLGRPEAFF
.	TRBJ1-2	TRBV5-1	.	TGCGCCAGCAGCCCGGGGGGCCCTCAGGGCTACACCTTC	CASSPGGPQGYTF
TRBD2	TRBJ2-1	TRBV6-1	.	TGTGCCAGCAGTAAAGCGGGGGGGCCAGGGAATGAGCAGTTCTTC	CASSKAGGPGNEQFF
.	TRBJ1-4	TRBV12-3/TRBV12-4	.	TGTGCCAGCAGCTACCGTCGCAGGGAGGGTGAAAAACTGTTTTTT	CASSYRRREGEKLFF
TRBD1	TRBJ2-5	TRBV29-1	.	TGCAGCGTTGCGCGACAGGGGCTGACCCAAGAGACCCAGTACTTC	CSVARQGLTQETQYF
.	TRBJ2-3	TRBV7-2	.	TGTGCCAGCAGCTTAGCGGGGGGCGTGTCAGATACGCAGTATTTT	CASSLAGGVSDTQYF
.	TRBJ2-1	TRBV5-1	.	TGCGCCAGCAGCTTGGCAGGGGGGAGGGACAATGAGCAGTTCTTC	CASSLAGGRDNEQFF
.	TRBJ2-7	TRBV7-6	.	TGTGCCAGCAGCTTCGGGAAGTTTTGCGAGCAGTACTTC	CASSFGKFCEQYF
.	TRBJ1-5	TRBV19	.	TGTGCCAGTAGCGGGGGCCTGGGCAATCAGCCCCAGCATTTT	CASSGGLGNQPQHF
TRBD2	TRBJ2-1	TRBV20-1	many	TGCAGTGCTAGAGATAGGGCGGGGGTCGAATTCTACAATGAGCAGTTCTTC	CSARDRAGVEFYNEQFF
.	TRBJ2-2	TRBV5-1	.	TGCGCCAGCAGCTTGAGGTCGGGAGCGGGCCTCACCGGGGAGCTGTTTTTT	CASSLRSGAGLTGELFF
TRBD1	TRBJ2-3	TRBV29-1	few	TGCAGCGTTGTGACAGGGGGCGAAGCAGATACGCAGTATTTT	CSVVTGGEADTQYF
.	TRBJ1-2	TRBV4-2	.	TGTGCCAGCAGTCCCACTGACCGAAACTATGGCTACACCTTC	CASSPTDRNYGYTF
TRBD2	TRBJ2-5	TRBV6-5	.	TGTGCCAGCAGGAGACTAGCGCTGGAGACCCAGTCCTTC	CASRRLALETQSF
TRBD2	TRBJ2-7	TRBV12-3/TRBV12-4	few	TGTGCCAGCAGTTTAGGTCTAGCGGAGTCCTACGAGCAGTACTTC	CASSLGLAESYEQYF
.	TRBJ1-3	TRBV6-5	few	TGTGCCAGCGGATCCACAGCGACGGGTTTTAACACCATATATTTT	CASGSTATGFNTIYF
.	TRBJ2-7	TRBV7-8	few	TGTGCCAGCAGCCAGCGAGGTTTAACACGGGACAACGAGCAGTACTTC	CASSQRGLTRDNEQYF
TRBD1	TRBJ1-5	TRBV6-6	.	TGTGCCAGCAGAGGACAGGGGGTCAATCAGCCCCAGCATTTT	CASRGQGVNQPQHF
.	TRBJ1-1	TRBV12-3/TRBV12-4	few	TGTGCCAGCAGTCACCCGGGGATGAACACTGAAGCTTTCTTT	CASSHPGMNTEAFF
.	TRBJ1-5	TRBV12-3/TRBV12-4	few	TGTGCCAGCAGCGCAGGGGCCTGGCGCAATCAGCCCCAGCATTTT	CASSAGAWRNQPQHF
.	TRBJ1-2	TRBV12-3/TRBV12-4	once	TGTGCCAGCAACACAGGGCTTAGGAACGGCTACACCTTC	CASNTGLRNGYTF
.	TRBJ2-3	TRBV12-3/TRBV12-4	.	TGTGCCAGCAGTTTTGCGGGAACGCGCACAGATACGGAGTATTTT	CASSFAGTRTDTEYF
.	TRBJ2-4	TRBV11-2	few	TGTGCCAGCAGCTTAGGCGGTCTGGGCCTAGCCAAAAACATTCAGTACTTC	CASSLGGLGLAKNIQYF
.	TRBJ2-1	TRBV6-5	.	TGTGCCAGCAGTCAAGGGAGGTCCTACAATGAGCAGTTCTTC	CASSQGRSYNEQFF